What follows describes a single T cell receptor beta chain. Its antigen is still unknown. CDR1 KGHSH and CDR2 LQKENI come from the germline V gene. The length of the CDR3 is 16 residues. Trimming removed 1 base from V and 3 bases from J; junction bases left unmatched: 5. The record originates from a study of OX40 agonist ivuxolimab in advanced cancers. The wider study: Subjects had a mean age of about 65 years, with a range of roughly 23 to 80; about 83% were male.

Profiled with immunoSEQ multiplex PCR; TCRdb holds only in-frame clones, not every one. The data show around 45,000 clones, with approximately 77% seen just once and 2.6% held by the top ten. Broader study findings: The study found among the lowest clonal expansion in partial responders at 0.1-3.0 mg/kg.

The V gene is TRBV18, the J gene TRBJ2-7, with 11 positions matching TRBD2. This clonotype was obtained from an adult with an advanced solid tumor such as melanoma, head and neck, liver or kidney cancer. Source: CD4+ or CD8+ T cells sorted from blood, taken in a trial of the OX40 agonist ivuxolimab. The CDR3 region is CASSPQQGLAVYEQYF. The CDR3 nucleotides are TGTGCCAGCTCACCACAACAGGGACTAGCGGTCTACGAGCAGTACTTC.